This entry concerns a single T cell receptor (beta chain). Germline CDR1 and CDR2: MNHEY and SVGAGI. V was pared by 5 bases and J by 0 bases, with 11 bases between. This CDR3 comprises 15 residues. Profiling relied on immunoSEQ multiplex PCR, and the TCRdb table lists in-frame clones only, not all of them. The sample consists of over 130,000 clones, 94% of them appearing once. The data stem from a study of T cell responses to AZD1222 COVID-19 vaccine. This material consisted of peripheral blood, taken on day 0 of AZD1222 vaccination. The V call is TRBV6-5, the J call TRBJ1-3; no clear D. The source of this sequence is an adult in good health. The CDR3 here is CASSLDGSSGNTIYF. In DNA form, the CDR3 reads TGTGCCAGCAGTCTGGACGGGAGCTCTGGAAACACCATATATTTT.